This TCR beta chain was recovered during a study of vaccination and CD4 T cells after COVID-19. Whole-study context: There were two doses of either BNT162b2 or mRNA-1273 vaccine given to participants. A CEFX pool, an HIV-1 Nef pool, or no peptide went to control cultures.

Treatment meaning: approximately 11-day PBMC culture with coronavirus spike peptide pools or control peptides (ViraFEST assay). Comment on this clonotype: Its antigen remains unidentified.

An Oncomine TCR Beta short-read assay was used to sequence the DNA from cultured CD4+ T cells. It was cultured CD4+ T cells from which genomic DNA was extracted. TCRdb recomputed calls from the PCR reads with MiXCR, one row per CDR3 protein. Of approximately 21,000 distinct CDR3 sequences listed, 40% to 50% are singletons. Trimming at V came to 4 bases and at J to 3 bases, leaving 11 bases not matched to a gene. The CDR3 runs 16 residues. The V gene's germline CDR1 is SGHNT and CDR2 YENEEA. The V call is TRBV11-3, the J call TRBJ1-1, with 7 bases aligning to TRBD1. The clonotype was recovered from a human donor who had recovered from COVID-19. Material: CD4+ T cells from blood, cultured in vitro, obtained before SARS-CoV-2 vaccination. CDR3 sequence: CASSSGQVPRDTEAFF. DNA of the CDR3: TGTGCCAGCAGCTCTGGACAGGTCCCCCGGGACACTGAAGCTTTCTTT.